The clone carrying this T cell receptor beta chain was counted ten times or more. TCRdb called the reads again in MiXCR, with one record for every CDR3 protein. The sample lists more than 500,000 distinct CDR3 sequences; about 15% were seen once. J lost 0 bases, V lost 6 bases, and 4 bases had no gene match. The CDR3 consists of 15 residues. Germline V gene data show CDR1 as LNHDA and CDR2 as SQIVND (reference sequence). The data originate from a study of T cell repertoires in cytomegalovirus infection. V gene TRBV19 combines with J gene TRBJ2-2, with 7 bases lining up with TRBD1. The sequence derives from a human donor in good health (CMV status not recorded). Some clones in this sample may be carry-over from other donors' samples. Sequencing used CD8+ T cells from PBMCs. CDR3 in DNA: TGTGCCAGTAGGGGGACAGAAACGAACACCGGGGAGCTGTTTTTT. Its translation is CASRGTETNTGELFF.